The entry below describes one TCR beta chain. The data stem from a study of blood T cell repertoires in COVID-19. Profiling relied on immunoSEQ multiplex PCR, and the TCRdb table lists in-frame clones only, not all of them. The sample has some 340,000 clones, 70% to 90% seen once. Deletions cut 0 bases from V and 1 base from J, with 7 bases between. CDR1 and CDR2 from the germline V gene are SGDLS and YYNGEE. The CDR3 sequence is 14 residues long. The sequenced material came from PBMCs or T cells enriched from blood (not recorded which). The chain links TRBV9 to TRBJ1-2; D is unresolved. The TCR originated in a woman aged 25 to 39 who had recovered from COVID-19. CDR3 sequence reads: CASSVGGVNYGYTF. As DNA, the CDR3 is TGTGCCAGCAGCGTAGGGGGAGTTAACTATGGCTACACCTTC.